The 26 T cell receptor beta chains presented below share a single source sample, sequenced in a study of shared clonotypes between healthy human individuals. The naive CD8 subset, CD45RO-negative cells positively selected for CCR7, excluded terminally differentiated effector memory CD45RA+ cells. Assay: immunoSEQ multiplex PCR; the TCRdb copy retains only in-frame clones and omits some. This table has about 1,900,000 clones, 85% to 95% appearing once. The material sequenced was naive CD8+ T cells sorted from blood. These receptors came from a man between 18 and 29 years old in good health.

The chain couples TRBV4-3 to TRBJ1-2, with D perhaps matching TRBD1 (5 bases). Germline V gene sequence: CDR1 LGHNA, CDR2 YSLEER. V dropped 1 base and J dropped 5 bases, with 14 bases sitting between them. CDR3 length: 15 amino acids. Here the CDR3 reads CASSQGVGVGYGYTF. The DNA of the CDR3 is TGCGCCAGCAGCCAAGGTGTGGGGGTTGGGTATGGCTACACCTTC.

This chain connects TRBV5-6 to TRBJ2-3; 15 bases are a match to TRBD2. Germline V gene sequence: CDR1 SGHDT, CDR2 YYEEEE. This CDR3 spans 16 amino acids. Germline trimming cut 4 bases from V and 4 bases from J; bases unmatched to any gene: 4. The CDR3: CASSPGTSGGSDTQYF. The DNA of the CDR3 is TGTGCCAGCAGCCCTGGGACTAGCGGGGGGTCAGATACGCAGTATTTT.

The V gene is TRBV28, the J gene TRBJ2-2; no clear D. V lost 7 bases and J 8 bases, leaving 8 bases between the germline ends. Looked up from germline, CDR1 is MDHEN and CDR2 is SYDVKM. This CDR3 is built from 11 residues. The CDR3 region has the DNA TGTGCCAGCACTACCCAGGGGGAGCTGTTTTTT. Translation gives CASTTQGELFF.

The DNA for the CDR3 is TGTGCCAGCAGCCCCAGTGGGGCAGCATACGGCACAGATACGCAGTATTTT. Translated, it gives CASSPSGAAYGTDTQYF. The chain uses TRBV7-8 and TRBJ2-3; possible D gene TRBD1, 5 bases. Germline V gene data show CDR1 as SGHVS and CDR2 as FQNEAQ. The CDR3 totals 17 residues. Trimming took off 5 bases at V and 1 base at J, with 19 bases between the two ends.

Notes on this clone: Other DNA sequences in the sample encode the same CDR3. CDR3 in DNA: TGTGCCAGCAGTTGGGGGACAGGATACGAGCAGTACTTC. It specifies CASSWGTGYEQYF. The rearrangement joins TRBV27 to TRBJ2-7, with TRBD1 matching over 8 bases. The CDR3 is made up of 13 amino acids. Trimming removed 4 bases from V and 4 bases from J; junction bases left unmatched: 3. Germline loops: CDR1 MNHEY, CDR2 SMNVEV (reference sequence).

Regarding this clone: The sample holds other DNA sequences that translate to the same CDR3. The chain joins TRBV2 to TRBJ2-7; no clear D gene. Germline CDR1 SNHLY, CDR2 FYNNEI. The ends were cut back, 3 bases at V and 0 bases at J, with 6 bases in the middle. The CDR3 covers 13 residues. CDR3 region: CASSDESSYEQYF. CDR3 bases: TGTGCCAGCAGTGACGAAAGCTCCTACGAGCAGTACTTC.

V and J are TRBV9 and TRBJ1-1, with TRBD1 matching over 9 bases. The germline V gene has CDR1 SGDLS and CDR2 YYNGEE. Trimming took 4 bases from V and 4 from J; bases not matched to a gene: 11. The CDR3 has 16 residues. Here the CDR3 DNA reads TGTGCCAGCAGCTCACCGGGACAGGGAATTGGCACTGAAGCTTTCTTT. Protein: CASSSPGQGIGTEAFF.

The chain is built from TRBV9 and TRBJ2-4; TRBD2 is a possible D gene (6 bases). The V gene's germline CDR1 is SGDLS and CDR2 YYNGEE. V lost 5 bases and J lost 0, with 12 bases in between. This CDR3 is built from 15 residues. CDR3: CASSDSGEAKNIQYF. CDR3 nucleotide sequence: TGTGCCAGCAGTGATAGCGGAGAAGCCAAAAACATTCAGTACTTC.

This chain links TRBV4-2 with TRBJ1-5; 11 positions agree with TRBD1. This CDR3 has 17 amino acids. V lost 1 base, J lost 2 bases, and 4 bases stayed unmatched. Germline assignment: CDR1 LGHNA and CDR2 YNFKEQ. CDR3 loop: CASSQGTGGLGNQPQHF. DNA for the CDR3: TGTGCCAGCAGCCAAGGGACAGGGGGCCTCGGCAATCAGCCCCAGCATTTT.

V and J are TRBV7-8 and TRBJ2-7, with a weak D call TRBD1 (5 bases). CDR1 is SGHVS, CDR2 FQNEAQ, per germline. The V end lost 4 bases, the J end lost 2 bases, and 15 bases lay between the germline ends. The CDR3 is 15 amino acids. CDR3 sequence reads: CASSSEVGLPYEQYF. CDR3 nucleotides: TGTGCCAGCAGCTCCGAGGTGGGGCTCCCCTACGAGCAGTACTTC.

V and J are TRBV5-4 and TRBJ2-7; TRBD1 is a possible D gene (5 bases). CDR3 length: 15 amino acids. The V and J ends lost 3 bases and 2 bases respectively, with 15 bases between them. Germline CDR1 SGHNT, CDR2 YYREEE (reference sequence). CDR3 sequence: CASSSVGALTYEQYF. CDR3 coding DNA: TGTGCCAGCAGCTCTGTAGGGGCCCTGACCTACGAGCAGTACTTC. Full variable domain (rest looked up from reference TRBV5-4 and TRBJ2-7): ETGVTQSPTHLIKTRGQQVTLRCSSQSGHNTVSWYQQALGQGPQFIFQYYREEENGRGNFPPRFSGLQFPNYSSELNVNALELDDSALYLCASSSVGALTYEQYFGPGTRLTVT.

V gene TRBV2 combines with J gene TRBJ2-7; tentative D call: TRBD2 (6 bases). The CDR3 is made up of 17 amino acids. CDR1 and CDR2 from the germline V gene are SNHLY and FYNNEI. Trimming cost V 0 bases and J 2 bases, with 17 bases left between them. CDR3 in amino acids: CASSEALAGIFTYEQYF. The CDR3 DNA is TGTGCCAGCAGTGAAGCCCTGGCGGGGATTTTCACCTACGAGCAGTACTTC.

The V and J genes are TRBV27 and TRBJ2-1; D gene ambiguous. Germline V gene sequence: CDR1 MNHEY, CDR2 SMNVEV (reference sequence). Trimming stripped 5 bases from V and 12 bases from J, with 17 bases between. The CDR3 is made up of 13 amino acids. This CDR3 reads CASSPHAAAGQFF. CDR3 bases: TGTGCCAGCAGTCCCCACGCTGCCGCCGGGCAGTTCTTC.

The CDR3 protein is CASSQGPTLLNEQFF. The CDR3 DNA is TGCGCCAGCAGCCAGGGACCGACTCTCCTCAATGAGCAGTTCTTC. The chain is built from TRBV4-1 and TRBJ2-1; tentatively, D is TRBD1 or TRBD2 (5 bases each). This CDR3 is 15 amino acids long. CDR1 is MGHRA and CDR2 is YSYEKL in the germline V gene. The V end lost 3 bases, the J end lost 6 bases, and 15 bases lay between the germline ends.

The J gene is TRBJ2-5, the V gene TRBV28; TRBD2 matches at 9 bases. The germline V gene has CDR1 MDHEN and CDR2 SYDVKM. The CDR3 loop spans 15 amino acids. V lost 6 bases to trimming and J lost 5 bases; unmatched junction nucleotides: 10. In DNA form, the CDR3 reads TGTGCCAGCAGCAAGCGGGGGGCAAGCAGGGAGACCCAGTACTTC. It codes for CASSKRGASRETQYF.

DNA of the CDR3: TGCGCCAGCAGCCGAATAGGGTACGAGCAGTACTTC. Amino acids: CASSRIGYEQYF. The chain recombines TRBV4-3 with TRBJ2-7; no definite D call. CDR3 length equals 12 residues. V lost 4 bases, J lost 4 bases, and 8 bases lay in between. CDR1 is LGHNA, CDR2 YSLEER, per germline.

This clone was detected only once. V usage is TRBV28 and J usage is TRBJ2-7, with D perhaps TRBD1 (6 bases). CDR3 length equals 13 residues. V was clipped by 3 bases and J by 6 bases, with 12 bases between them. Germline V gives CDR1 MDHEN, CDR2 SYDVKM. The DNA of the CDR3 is TGTGCCAGCAGTTTCACAGGGTTTAGCGAGCAGTACTTC. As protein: CASSFTGFSEQYF.

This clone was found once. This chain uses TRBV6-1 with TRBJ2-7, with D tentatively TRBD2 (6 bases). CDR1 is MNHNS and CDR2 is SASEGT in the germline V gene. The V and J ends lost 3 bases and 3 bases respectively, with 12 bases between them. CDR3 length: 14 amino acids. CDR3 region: CASSDWGEVYEQYF. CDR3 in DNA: TGTGCCAGCAGTGACTGGGGGGAAGTCTACGAGCAGTACTTC.

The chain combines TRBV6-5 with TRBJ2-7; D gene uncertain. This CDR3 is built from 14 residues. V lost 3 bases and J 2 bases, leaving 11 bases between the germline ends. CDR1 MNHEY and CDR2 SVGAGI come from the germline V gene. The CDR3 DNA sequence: TGTGCCAGCAGTTATGGGGTGTCGACCTACGAGCAGTACTTC. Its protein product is CASSYGVSTYEQYF.

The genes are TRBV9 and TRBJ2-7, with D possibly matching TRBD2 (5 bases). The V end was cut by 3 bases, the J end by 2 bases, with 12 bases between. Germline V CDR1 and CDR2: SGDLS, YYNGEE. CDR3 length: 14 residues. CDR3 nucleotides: TGTGCCAGCAGCGAGACGGACGGGGCCTACGAGCAGTACTTC. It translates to CASSETDGAYEQYF.

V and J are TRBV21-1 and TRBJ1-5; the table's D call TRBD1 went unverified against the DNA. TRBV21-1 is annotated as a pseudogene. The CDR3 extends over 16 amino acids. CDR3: CASSALDRGVSQPQHF. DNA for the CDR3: TGTGCCAGCAGCGCGTTAGACAGGGGAGTCTCCCAGCCCCAGCATTTT.

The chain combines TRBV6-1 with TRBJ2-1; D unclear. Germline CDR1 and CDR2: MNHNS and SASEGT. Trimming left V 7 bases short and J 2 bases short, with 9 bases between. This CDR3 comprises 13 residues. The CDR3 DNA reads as TGTGCCAGCACAGGCTATCCCTACAATGAGCAGTTCTTC. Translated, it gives CASTGYPYNEQFF.

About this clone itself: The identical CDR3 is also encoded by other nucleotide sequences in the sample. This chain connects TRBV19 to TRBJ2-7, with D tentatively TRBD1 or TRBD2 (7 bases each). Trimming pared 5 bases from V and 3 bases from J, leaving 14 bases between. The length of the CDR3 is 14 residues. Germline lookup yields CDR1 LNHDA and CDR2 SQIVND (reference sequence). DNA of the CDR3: TGTGCCAGTAGTCCTCAGGGGGGGAGCTACGAGCAGTACTTC. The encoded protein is CASSPQGGSYEQYF.

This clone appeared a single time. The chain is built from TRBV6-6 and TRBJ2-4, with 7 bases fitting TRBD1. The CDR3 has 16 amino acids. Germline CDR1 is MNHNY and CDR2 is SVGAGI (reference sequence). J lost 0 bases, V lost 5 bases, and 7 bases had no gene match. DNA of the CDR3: TGTGCCAGCAGTGGCCAGGGGGTCCTAGCCAAAAACATTCAGTACTTC. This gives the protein CASSGQGVLAKNIQYF.

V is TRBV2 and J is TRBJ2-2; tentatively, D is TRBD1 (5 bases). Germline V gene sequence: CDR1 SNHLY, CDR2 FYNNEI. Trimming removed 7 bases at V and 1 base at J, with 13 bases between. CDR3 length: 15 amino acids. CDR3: CASTPRAQNTGELFF. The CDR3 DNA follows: TGTGCCAGCACCCCCAGGGCACAGAACACCGGGGAGCTGTTTTTT.

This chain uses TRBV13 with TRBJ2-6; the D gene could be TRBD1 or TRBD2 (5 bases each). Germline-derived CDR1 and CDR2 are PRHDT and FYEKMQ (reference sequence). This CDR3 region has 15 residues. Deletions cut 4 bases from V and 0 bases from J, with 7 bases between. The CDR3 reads CASSSGSSGANVLTF. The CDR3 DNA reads TGTGCCAGCAGCTCAGGGAGCTCTGGGGCCAACGTCCTGACTTTC.